The 28 T cell receptor beta chains in this list originate from one sample, sequenced in a study of shared clonotypes between healthy human individuals. The assay was immunoSEQ multiplex PCR, and TCRdb's table has in-frame clones only and misses some. The profile shows about a million clones, about three quarters of them singletons. Sequenced sample: memory CD4+ T cells sorted from blood. This sample's subset: CD45RA-negative fraction. Every receptor here comes from a man aged 18 to 29 in good health.

The CDR3 nucleotides read TGTGCCAGCAGGATCCTAGCGACTAACACCGGGGAGCTGTTTTTT. Protein: CASRILATNTGELFF. V and J are TRBV7-9 and TRBJ2-2, with D perhaps TRBD2 (6 bases). The CDR3 spans 15 residues. Germline V gene data show CDR1 as SEHNR and CDR2 as FQNEAQ (reference sequence). Trimming took 6 bases from V and 2 from J, leaving 13 bases between them.

The V and J genes are TRBV28 and TRBJ1-1, with 9 bases lining up with TRBD1. Germline CDR1 and CDR2: MDHEN and SYDVKM. The trim removed 5 bases at V and 1 base at J, leaving 5 bases unmatched. CDR3 size: 15 residues. CDR3: CASSLTGGRNTEAFF. DNA of the CDR3: TGTGCCAGCAGTCTTACAGGGGGCCGGAACACTGAAGCTTTCTTT.

This clone was seen a handful of times. The chain recombines TRBV27 with TRBJ2-7, with TRBD1 matching over 11 bases. From germline, CDR1 is MNHEY and CDR2 SMNVEV (reference sequence). The ends lost 0 bases at V and 2 bases at J; junction bases unmatched: 6. The CDR3 loop spans 17 amino acids. CDR3 region: CASSLSTPGQGAYEQYF. In nucleotides, the CDR3 is TGTGCCAGCAGTTTATCAACACCGGGACAGGGGGCCTACGAGCAGTACTTC.

Turning to this clone: Other DNA sequences in the same sample also yield this CDR3. The chain couples TRBV7-9 to TRBJ1-1, with 11 bases identical to TRBD1. Unmatched junction bases numbered 0, after V lost 3 bases and J lost 3 bases. Germline CDR1 is SEHNR and CDR2 is FQNEAQ (reference sequence). The CDR3 consists of 14 residues. CDR3 loop: CASSLGQGDTEAFF. The CDR3, as DNA: TGTGCCAGCAGCTTGGGACAGGGGGACACTGAAGCTTTCTTT. Full variable domain (outside the CDR3, taken from reference TRBV7-9 and TRBJ1-1): DTGVSQNPRHKITKRGQNVTFRCDPISEHNRLYWYRQTLGQGPEFLTYFQNEAQLEKSRLLSDRFSAERPKGSFSTLEIQRTEQGDSAMYLCASSLGQGDTEAFFGQGTRLTVV.

This clone came up a few times. The J gene is TRBJ2-7, the V gene TRBV2, with a tentative D call TRBD1 (6 bases). The CDR3 is 14 amino acids. Germline V CDR1 and CDR2: SNHLY, FYNNEI. Trimming left V 2 bases short and J 2 bases short, with 10 bases between. This CDR3 reads CASSETGRPYEQYF. The CDR3 region has the DNA TGTGCCAGCAGTGAAACAGGGAGACCCTACGAGCAGTACTTC.

This clone was picked up many times. This chain connects TRBV1 to TRBJ1-2; whether TRBD1, the table's D call, matches the DNA was not checked. TRBV1 is labeled a pseudogene. CDR3 length equals 15 residues. The CDR3 protein is CTSSQVVSENYGYTF. The CDR3 DNA sequence: TGCACCAGCAGCCAAGTTGTGTCAGAAAACTATGGCTACACCTTC.

Remarks on this clone: The sample contains more than one DNA sequence encoding this CDR3. V is TRBV5-1 and J is TRBJ1-3; D is ambiguous. V lost 0 bases and J lost 3, with 7 bases in between. This CDR3 is built from 14 residues. CDR1 and CDR2 from the germline V gene are SGHRS and YFSETQ. The CDR3 DNA is TGCGCCAGCAGCTTGGGCGGAGGTGGAAACACCATATATTTT. Its translation: CASSLGGGGNTIYF.

The chain is built from TRBV5-4 and TRBJ1-2, with unresolved D. Germline V gene sequence: CDR1 SGHNT, CDR2 YYREEE (reference sequence). Trimming left V 1 base short and J 8 bases short, with 9 bases between. The CDR3 extends over 12 amino acids. The CDR3 spells CASSLPQTGYTF. For the CDR3, the DNA is TGTGCCAGCAGCTTGCCGCAAACGGGCTACACCTTC. Using reference TRBV5-4 and TRBJ1-2 for the parts outside the CDR3, the full variable domain is ETGVTQSPTHLIKTRGQQVTLRCSSQSGHNTVSWYQQALGQGPQFIFQYYREEENGRGNFPPRFSGLQFPNYSSELNVNALELDDSALYLCASSLPQTGYTFGSGTRLTVV.

V usage is TRBV11-2 and J usage is TRBJ1-1; D remains unclear. In germline, CDR1 is SGHAT, CDR2 FQNNGV. Trimming shortened V by 1 base and J by 3 bases, and 6 bases separated the two germline ends. The CDR3 consists of 13 residues. The CDR3 loop reads CASSLGRHTEAFF. Here the CDR3 DNA reads TGTGCCAGCAGCTTAGGGAGACACACTGAAGCTTTCTTT. Looking up the rest from reference TRBV11-2 and TRBJ1-1 gives the full variable domain: EAGVAQSPRYKIIEKRQSVAFWCNPISGHATLYWYQQILGQGPKLLIQFQNNGVVDDSQLPKDRFSAERLKGVDSTLKIQPAKLEDSAVYLCASSLGRHTEAFFGQGTRLTVV.

The genes are TRBV6-9 and TRBJ2-7, with 7 positions matching TRBD2. J gave up 2 bases and V 5 bases, and 9 bases lay outside the gene matches. Germline V gene data show CDR1 as MNHGY and CDR2 as SVAAGI. CDR3 length: 15 amino acids. CDR3 loop: CASSPRGDLTYEQYF. The CDR3 DNA is TGTGCCAGCAGTCCCCGGGGGGACTTGACCTACGAGCAGTACTTC.

The V call is TRBV10-1, the J call TRBJ2-7; D is undetermined. CDR3 size: 12 residues. Germline V lookup: CDR1 WNHNN, CDR2 SYGVQD (reference sequence). V lost 7 bases, J lost 0 bases, and 7 bases lay in between. CDR3 bases: TGCGCCAGCATGACCCGCTCCTACGAGCAGTACTTC. As protein: CASMTRSYEQYF.

The genes are TRBV28 and TRBJ1-1, with unresolved D. Trimming took 3 bases from V and 3 from J, leaving 11 bases between them. From germline, CDR1 is MDHEN and CDR2 SYDVKM. CDR3 size: 14 residues. The CDR3 reads CASSFWVEDTEAFF. DNA of the CDR3: TGTGCCAGCAGTTTTTGGGTGGAGGACACTGAAGCTTTCTTT.

The chain recombines TRBV6-6 with TRBJ2-7; 12 bases agree with TRBD1. J lost 5 bases, V lost 5 bases, and 4 bases had no gene match. CDR1 and CDR2 (germline): MNHNY, SVGAGI (reference sequence). This CDR3 spans 14 amino acids. The CDR3 loop reads CASSGGQGADEQYF. The CDR3 coding sequence is TGTGCCAGCAGTGGGGGACAGGGGGCCGACGAGCAGTACTTC.

The genes are TRBV6-6 and TRBJ2-5, with D tentatively TRBD1 or TRBD2 (5 bases each). The CDR3 is 13 residues long. Trimming took off 5 bases at V and 5 bases at J, with 12 bases between the two ends. CDR1 and CDR2 (germline): MNHNY, SVGAGI (reference sequence). The CDR3 here is CASSPGLAETQYF. The DNA for the CDR3 is TGTGCCAGCAGTCCAGGGCTAGCTGAGACCCAGTACTTC.

V usage is TRBV12-5 and J usage is TRBJ1-5, with D perhaps matching TRBD1 (6 bases). CDR3 size: 15 residues. Germline V gives CDR1 LGHNT, CDR2 FRNRAP. The germline V and J ends were trimmed by 4 bases and 4 bases, with 14 bases remaining between them. DNA for the CDR3: TGTGCTAGTGGTTCCATCAACAGGGAGAATCAGCCCCAGCATTTT. It is translated as CASGSINRENQPQHF.

The gene calls are TRBV28 and TRBJ2-2, with TRBD1 as a possible D gene (5 bases). This CDR3 contains 14 residues. Trimming removed 5 bases at V and 6 bases at J, with 13 bases between. The V gene's germline CDR1 is MDHEN and CDR2 SYDVKM. CDR3 protein: CASSGAGAAGELFF. DNA of the CDR3: TGTGCCAGCAGTGGGGCCGGTGCGGCCGGGGAGCTGTTTTTT. Based on the CDR3 plus reference TRBV28 and TRBJ2-2, the full variable domain is DVKVTQSSRYLVKRTGEKVFLECVQDMDHENMFWYRQDPGLGLRLIYFSYDVKMKEKGDIPEGYSVSREKKERFSLILESASTNQTSMYLCASSGAGAAGELFFGEGSRLTVL.

This clone was seen a single time. This chain connects TRBV30 to TRBJ1-2, with a possible D match to TRBD1 (6 bases). CDR1 GTSNPN and CDR2 SVGIG come from the germline V gene (reference sequence). The CDR3 loop spans 13 amino acids. Trimming took off 2 bases at V and 6 bases at J, with 13 bases between the two ends. Here the CDR3 DNA reads TGTGCCTGGAGTCTCCAGGGACATGATGGCTACACCTTC. It yields the protein CAWSLQGHDGYTF.

The gene calls are TRBV7-2 and TRBJ1-2; possible D gene TRBD1, 6 bases. This CDR3 has 13 amino acids. Germline values: CDR1 SGHTA, CDR2 FQGNSA. Trimming pared 4 bases from V and 5 bases from J, leaving 11 bases between. The CDR3 region has the DNA TGTGCCAGCAGCTCCCGGGGGGCGTATGGCTACACCTTC. It translates to CASSSRGAYGYTF.

This clone was observed a handful of times. V gene TRBV6-1 combines with J gene TRBJ2-3; either TRBD1 or TRBD2 may fit D (6 bases each). Looked up from germline, CDR1 is MNHNS and CDR2 is SASEGT. This CDR3 comprises 15 residues. V lost 9 bases and J lost 0, with 16 bases in between. CDR3 nucleotides: TGTGCCAGTAATTGGCGGGACACTAGCACAGATACGCAGTATTTT. This encodes CASNWRDTSTDTQYF.

The chain has TRBV5-1 and TRBJ1-1; the match to TRBD1 covers 7 bases. Germline V CDR1 and CDR2: SGHRS, YFSETQ. Germline trimming cut 2 bases from V and 5 bases from J; bases unmatched to any gene: 9. The CDR3 runs to 15 residues. The chain's CDR3 is CASSFSGQSGTEAFF. CDR3 DNA sequence: TGCGCCAGCAGCTTCTCGGGACAGAGCGGAACTGAAGCTTTCTTT.

The chain employs TRBV29-1 and TRBJ2-5; 9 positions match TRBD1. The germline CDR1 and CDR2 sequences are SQVTM and ANQGSEA. The CDR3 spans 15 residues. J was trimmed by 2 bases and V by 4 bases; bases with no gene match: 8. CDR3 in DNA: TGCAGCGTTGGTAGGACAGGGGTGGAACAAGAGACCCAGTACTTC. The encoded protein is CSVGRTGVEQETQYF. Full variable domain (outside the CDR3, taken from reference TRBV29-1 and TRBJ2-5): SAVISQKPSRDICQRGTSLTIQCQVDSQVTMMFWYRQQPGQSLTLIATANQGSEATYESGFVIDKFPISRPNLTFSTLTVSNMSPEDSSIYLCSVGRTGVEQETQYFGPGTRLLVL.

This clone appeared once. V and J are TRBV4-3 and TRBJ1-2; 10 bases are a match to TRBD1. Germline CDR1 reads LGHNA; CDR2 reads YSLEER. The CDR3 loop spans 16 amino acids. Unmatched junction bases numbered 7, after V lost 0 bases and J lost 6 bases. CDR3 in DNA: TGCGCCAGCAGCCAAGACCTTGACAGGGGGCTCCATGGCTACACCTTC. This translates into CASSQDLDRGLHGYTF.

The CDR3, as DNA: TGTGCCAGCAGCTTATGGGAAACTAGCACAGATACGCAGTATTTT. This gives the protein CASSLWETSTDTQYF. The chain recombines TRBV13 with TRBJ2-3; D remains ambiguous. This CDR3 has 15 residues. V shed 2 bases and J shed 0 bases, with 9 bases lying between them. From germline, CDR1 is PRHDT and CDR2 FYEKMQ (reference sequence).

Worth noting for this clone: With only one base between it and a far larger clone, this is likely a read error. The chain has TRBV13 and TRBJ2-2; the D gene is possibly TRBD1 (6 bases). CDR1 PRHDT and CDR2 FYEKMQ come from the germline V gene (reference sequence). This CDR3 spans 15 amino acids. V lost 0 bases and J 10 bases, leaving 15 bases between the germline ends. The CDR3 nucleotides read TGTGCCAGCAGCTTAGGCCCGGTGGGGGCCGAGGAGCTGTTTTTT. It codes for CASSLGPVGAEELFF.

Many counts were recorded for this clone. J is TRBJ1-5 and V is TRBV4-3; 7 nucleotides agree with TRBD1. The junction had 5 bases not matched to a gene; V was cut back by 0 bases and J by 6 bases. The CDR3 covers 15 residues. The germline gives CDR1 LGHNA, CDR2 YSLEER. DNA of the CDR3: TGCGCCAGCAGCCAAGAGACAGGGTTAGGTCAGCCCCAGCATTTT. Its translation: CASSQETGLGQPQHF.

V and J are TRBV18 and TRBJ2-3; 8 nucleotides agree with TRBD1. Germline V CDR1 and CDR2: KGHSH, LQKENI. The V and J ends lost 3 bases and 0 bases, in that order; junction bases with no gene match: 11. The CDR3 loop spans 18 amino acids. The chain's CDR3 is CASSPGFRGPSSTDTQYF. Here the CDR3 DNA reads TGTGCCAGCTCACCGGGGTTCAGGGGGCCTTCTAGCACAGATACGCAGTATTTT.

This clone was detected only a few times. This chain uses TRBV7-9 with TRBJ1-1; D call uncertain. CDR3 length: 13 amino acids. Deletions cut 4 bases from V and 3 bases from J, with 9 bases between. In germline, CDR1 is SEHNR, CDR2 FQNEAQ (reference sequence). The CDR3 DNA is TGTGCCAGCAGCTCGCTTAAGGACACTGAAGCTTTCTTT. It translates to CASSSLKDTEAFF.

This chain joins TRBV7-2 and TRBJ2-3; D call uncertain. Germline V gene sequence: CDR1 SGHTA, CDR2 FQGNSA. This CDR3 has 14 residues. Trimming pared 5 bases from V and 2 bases from J, leaving 11 bases between. Here the CDR3 reads CASSPGRYTDTQYF. The CDR3 bases are TGTGCCAGCAGCCCAGGACGTTACACAGATACGCAGTATTTT.